The rows below give T cell receptor beta chains drawn from one sample of a study of T cells in Graves' hyperthyroidism and ophthalmopathy. In TCRdb, the multiplex PCR reads were re-called with MiXCR into one record per CDR3 protein. The table records roughly 710,000 distinct CDR3 sequences, roughly a third of them present only once. The sequenced material came from blood. The receptor set was obtained from a woman aged 35 to 49 with Graves' hyperthyroidism. The CDR3 runs from the conserved cysteine through the conserved F or W. A D gene is named only where the DNA matches it firmly. A clone size is listed for some rows: how often the clone was seen (once, few, many), or a class if it is expanded.

V gene	J gene	D gene	clone size	CDR3 DNA	CDR3 protein
TRBV7-6	TRBJ2-5	TRBD1	many	TGTGCCAGCAGCCCCGGACAGGGGGCGGTGTATGAGACCCAGTACTTC	CASSPGQGAVYETQYF
TRBV5-6	TRBJ1-1	.	few	TGTGCCAGCAGCTTGGTTTCGTGGAACACTGAAGCTTTCTTT	CASSLVSWNTEAFF
TRBV10-3	TRBJ1-2	TRBD1	.	TGTGCCATCAGAGAACAGGGGAACTATGGCTACACCTTC	CAIREQGNYGYTF
TRBV6-6	TRBJ1-4	.	few	TGTGCCAGCAGCTCCCGCGGGGTTCTAGAAAAACTGTTTTTT	CASSSRGVLEKLFF
TRBV11-2	TRBJ1-1	.	.	TGTGCCAGCAGCTTAGATTCAAACAGATTGAACACTGAAGCTTTCTTT	CASSLDSNRLNTEAFF
TRBV29-1	TRBJ2-4	.	.	TGCAGCGTTAGGACAATAGATTCCAAAAACATTCAGTACTTC	CSVRTIDSKNIQYF
TRBV10-3	TRBJ1-1	TRBD1	.	TGTGCCATTTATCGGGCAGGGGGGAACACTGAAGCTTTCTTT	CAIYRAGGNTEAFF
TRBV7-9	TRBJ2-7	TRBD1	many	TGTGCCAGCAGCCCTTCCACGACAGGGGTCGTGCAGCAGTACTTC	CASSPSTTGVVQQYF
TRBV10-2	TRBJ1-3	TRBD1	once	TGTGCCATCAGTGCTAGAGATTGGACAGGTGATGGAAACACCATATATTTT	CAISARDWTGDGNTIYF
TRBV7-8	TRBJ2-5	.	.	TGTGCCAGCAGCCAGAAGGGACCGCGGAGCCTAGGTGGGGAGACCCGGTACTTC	CASSQKGPRSLGGETRYF
TRBV27	TRBJ2-7	.	.	TGTGCCAGCAGTTCCCCCTCCGGAGGGACATCCAACTACGAGCAGTACTTC	CASSSPSGGTSNYEQYF
TRBV20-1	TRBJ2-7	TRBD2	few	TGCAGTGCTAGACCAGGCACGGGGGGATCCTACGAGCAGTACTTC	CSARPGTGGSYEQYF
TRBV9	TRBJ1-4	.	few	TGTGCCAGCAGCGGCGGGAATGAAAAACTGTTTTTT	CASSGGNEKLFF
TRBV10-1	TRBJ1-3	.	many	TGCGCCAGCAGTGAGTCACGGTTTACTGGAAACACCATATATTTT	CASSESRFTGNTIYF
TRBV4-3	TRBJ1-2	.	.	TGCGCCAGCAGCCAACTTGGCGGTGGGGATGGGAGCTATGGCTACACCTTC	CASSQLGGGDGSYGYTF
TRBV5-1	TRBJ2-7	TRBD1	.	TGCGCCAGCAGCCTGACAGGGGAGGTCTACGAGCAGTACTTC	CASSLTGEVYEQYF
TRBV5-1	TRBJ2-1	TRBD2	.	TGCGCCAGTCGCGGGACTAGCGGGAGGGCCGGTGAGCAGTTCTTC	CASRGTSGRAGEQFF
TRBV5-6	TRBJ2-2	.	.	TGTGCCAGCAGCCAAGTTACCCCCAGCCCCTACACCGGGGAGCTGTTTTTT	CASSQVTPSPYTGELFF
TRBV12-3/TRBV12-4	TRBJ1-5	TRBD1	.	TGTGCCAGCATGCTGACAGGGGATAATCAGCCCCAGCATTTT	CASMLTGDNQPQHF
TRBV24-1	TRBJ1-1	TRBD1	once	TGTGCCACCAGTGACGGGGACAGGACCCATGAAGCTTTCTTT	CATSDGDRTHEAFF
TRBV7-2	TRBJ1-6	TRBD1	few	TGTGCCAGCAGCCCGGACAGGGCTTCGGGCTCCTATAATTCACCCCTCCACTTT	CASSPDRASGSYNSPLHF
TRBV24-1	TRBJ2-5	.	few	TGTGCCACCAGTCCGCGGGGGACACAAGAGACCCAGTACTTC	CATSPRGTQETQYF
TRBV10-3	TRBJ2-5	.	.	TGTGCCATCAGTGAGTTATCGGGGAGGAGAGAGACCCAGTACTTC	CAISELSGRRETQYF
TRBV7-9	TRBJ2-2	TRBD2	few	TGTGCCAGCACCATAAACGCCCTAGCGGGAGCCGGGGAGCTGTTTTTT	CASTINALAGAGELFF
TRBV5-1	TRBJ2-5	TRBD2	.	TGCGCCAGCAGCTTGATGCGGACTAGAGGAGAGACCCAGTACTTC	CASSLMRTRGETQYF
TRBV5-8	TRBJ1-2	.	many	TGTGCCAGCAGCTTGGTTGTGGAGGGCGGCTACACCTTC	CASSLVVEGGYTF
TRBV29-1	TRBJ1-1	.	.	TGCAGCGTTGTAGTCAGGGTCCTTAACACTGAAGCTTTCTTT	CSVVVRVLNTEAFF
TRBV10-3	TRBJ2-6	.	once	TGTGCCACTACTGCACGACAGGGGGCCAACGTCCTGACTTTC	CATTARQGANVLTF